A single sample is the source of the 25 T cell receptor beta chains below, sequenced in a study of cytomegalovirus exposure and HLA in healthy donors. PCR was performed using 60 Vbeta and 13 Jbeta primers. Clones were read by immunoSEQ multiplex PCR, and TCRdb kept only the in-frame ones, dropping some. The data contain roughly 190,000 clones, around 83% of them singletons. The sample taken for sequencing was PBMCs. The receptors were gathered from a middle-aged man in good health and CMV-seropositive.

The J gene is TRBJ1-2, the V gene TRBV6-5; TRBD1 matches at 7 bases. The CDR3 loop spans 13 amino acids. V was pared by 6 bases and J by 9 bases, with 10 bases of the junction left unmatched. Germline V gene lookup returns CDR1 MNHEY and CDR2 SVGAGI. CDR3 protein: CASRSLGTASYTF. CDR3 DNA: TGTGCCAGCAGGTCCTTAGGGACAGCTAGCTACACCTTC.

The chain couples TRBV18 to TRBJ2-7; 7 nucleotides match TRBD1. Germline lookup yields CDR1 KGHSH and CDR2 LQKENI. Trimming removed 5 bases from V and 3 bases from J; junction bases left unmatched: 4. The CDR3 has 13 amino acids. The CDR3 protein is CASSTQGVYEQYF. CDR3 nucleotides: TGTGCCAGCTCAACTCAGGGGGTCTACGAGCAGTACTTC.

The chain recombines TRBV7-2 with TRBJ2-3; 9 bases line up with TRBD2. V dropped 1 base and J dropped 4; count of bases not matched to a gene: 3. This CDR3 comprises 15 residues. Germline V lookup: CDR1 SGHTA, CDR2 FQGNSA. The CDR3 coding sequence is TGTGCCAGCAGCTTAGTAGCGGGAGTGTCAGATACGCAGTATTTT. It specifies CASSLVAGVSDTQYF.

The genes are TRBV5-1 and TRBJ2-7, with 7 bases fitting TRBD1. The CDR3 runs to 14 residues. Germline V gene data show CDR1 as SGHRS and CDR2 as YFSETQ. Unmatched junction bases numbered 4, after V lost 1 base and J lost 3 bases. Here the CDR3 reads CASSLMGDSYEQYF. The CDR3 region has the DNA TGCGCCAGCAGCTTGATGGGGGACAGCTACGAGCAGTACTTC.

This sequence joins TRBV6-6 and TRBJ1-5; 8 bases fit TRBD1. Germline V gene lookup returns CDR1 MNHNY and CDR2 SVGAGI (reference sequence). V dropped 2 bases and J dropped 1; count of bases not matched to a gene: 4. This CDR3 comprises 16 residues. CDR3 in DNA: TGTGCCAGCAGTTACCGAGGACAGGGCAGCAATCAGCCCCAGCATTTT. Translated, it gives CASSYRGQGSNQPQHF.

This chain connects TRBV5-1 to TRBJ2-7, with a tentative D call TRBD2 (6 bases). This CDR3 has 15 amino acids. The germline V gene has CDR1 SGHRS and CDR2 YFSETQ. With 1 base removed from V and 9 bases from J, the gap between germline ends came to 20 bases. The CDR3 sequence: CASSLLGGDRDGQYF. DNA for the CDR3: TGCGCCAGCAGCTTGCTCGGCGGGGATCGGGATGGGCAGTACTTC.

CDR3 nucleotide sequence: TGTGCCAGCAGCGTAGACGGACAGGTTCGGTACAATGAGCAGTTCTTC. Amino acids: CASSVDGQVRYNEQFF. The rearrangement joins TRBV9 to TRBJ2-1; 7 nucleotides line up with TRBD1. CDR3 length: 16 amino acids. CDR1 is SGDLS, CDR2 YYNGEE, per germline. V lost 0 bases to trimming and J lost 4 bases; unmatched junction nucleotides: 7.

This clone was observed a few times. The chain is built from TRBV28 and TRBJ2-4, with 8 positions matching TRBD1. Germline V gene sequence: CDR1 MDHEN, CDR2 SYDVKM. Losses at the gene ends were 1 base for V and 1 base for J; bases not matched to a gene: 6. The CDR3 is 17 amino acids. CDR3 DNA: TGTGCCAGCAGTTTATCAGGACAGGGAAGGGCCAAAAACATTCAGTACTTC. It encodes CASSLSGQGRAKNIQYF.

The chain couples TRBV27 to TRBJ1-4, with TRBD1 as a possible D gene (5 bases). Deletions cut 5 bases from V and 7 bases from J, with 14 bases between. CDR3 length equals 14 residues. Germline CDR1 reads MNHEY; CDR2 reads SMNVEV (reference sequence). This CDR3 reads CASSRLGGTEKLFF. CDR3 in DNA: TGTGCCAGCAGTCGCCTCGGGGGTACTGAAAAACTGTTTTTT.

This chain uses TRBV4-2 with TRBJ2-7; 7 nucleotides agree with TRBD1. The CDR3 is made up of 14 amino acids. Germline V gene data show CDR1 as LGHNA and CDR2 as YNFKEQ. The junction had 4 bases not matched to a gene; V was cut back by 0 bases and J by 5 bases. CDR3 protein: CASSQDSGTDEQYF. The CDR3 DNA sequence: TGTGCCAGCAGCCAAGATTCAGGGACAGACGAGCAGTACTTC.

This chain connects TRBV2 to TRBJ1-2, with 8 positions matching TRBD1. Germline CDR1 is SNHLY and CDR2 is FYNNEI. The V segment lost 10 bases and the J segment 0 bases; nucleotides outside the gene matches: 4. The CDR3 loop spans 13 amino acids. CDR3 protein: CANAGGTNYGYTF. The CDR3, as DNA: TGTGCCAACGCAGGGGGCACTAACTATGGCTACACCTTC.

The chain employs TRBV27 and TRBJ2-7; 7 bases are shared with TRBD2. The CDR3 runs 15 residues. Germline CDR1 reads MNHEY; CDR2 reads SMNVEV (reference sequence). V lost 0 bases and J lost 4; bases outside the gene matches: 6. CDR3 loop: CASSLSWVGRYEQYF. In DNA form, the CDR3 reads TGTGCCAGCAGTTTATCTTGGGTCGGGAGGTACGAGCAGTACTTC.

The chain links TRBV6-5 to TRBJ2-1, with TRBD1 as a possible D gene (6 bases). Germline assignment: CDR1 MNHEY and CDR2 SVGAGI. V shed 5 bases and J shed 16 bases, with 15 bases lying between them. CDR3 size: 11 residues. CDR3 sequence reads: CASSGPGQLFF. DNA of the CDR3: TGTGCCAGCAGTGGCCCGGGACAATTATTCTTC.

This sequence joins TRBV30 and TRBJ1-5; TRBD1 matches at 8 bases. This CDR3 has 12 residues. Germline values: CDR1 GTSNPN, CDR2 SVGIG (reference sequence). Trimming removed 6 bases from V and 4 bases from J; junction bases left unmatched: 2. The CDR3 reads CACGQGNQPQHF. In DNA form, the CDR3 reads TGTGCCTGCGGACAGGGAAATCAGCCCCAGCATTTT. The full variable domain, in which reference TRBV30 and TRBJ1-5 provide the parts outside the CDR3, is SQTIHQWPATLVQPVGSPLSLECTVEGTSNPNLYWYRQAAGRGLQLLFYSVGIGQISSEVPQNLSASRPQDRQFILSSKKLLLSDSGFYLCACGQGNQPQHFGDGTRLSIL.

This chain connects TRBV16 to TRBJ2-5; 7 nucleotides line up with TRBD2. The J segment lost 4 bases and the V segment lost 1 base, leaving 9 bases of the junction unmatched. The CDR3 is 16 amino acids. Looked up from germline, CDR1 is KGHSY and CDR2 is FQNENV. The CDR3, as DNA: TGTGCCAGCAGCCAATTCTCCGCCAAGCGGGGAGAGACCCAGTACTTC. It codes for CASSQFSAKRGETQYF.

The J gene is TRBJ1-1, the V gene TRBV10-3; a weak D match, TRBD1 (6 bases). V lost 0 bases and J lost 2, with 10 bases in between. The CDR3 spans 15 residues. Germline V gene lookup returns CDR1 ENHRY and CDR2 SYGVKD. The CDR3 reads CAISESAGANTEAFF. In DNA form, the CDR3 reads TGTGCCATCAGTGAGTCGGCAGGGGCAAACACTGAAGCTTTCTTT.

This chain uses TRBV2 with TRBJ1-1; D is perhaps TRBD1 (6 bases). V was clipped by 6 bases and J by 0 bases, with 11 bases between them. Germline V gene data show CDR1 as SNHLY and CDR2 as FYNNEI. The CDR3 has 14 amino acids. The CDR3 DNA sequence: TGTGCCAGCAGCTACAGGGAGATGAACACTGAAGCTTTCTTT. Its protein product is CASSYREMNTEAFF.

The V call is TRBV27, the J call TRBJ2-3; 8 bases match TRBD1. Trimming removed 4 bases from V and 2 bases from J; junction bases left unmatched: 8. This CDR3 spans 16 amino acids. CDR1 and CDR2 (germline): MNHEY, SMNVEV (reference sequence). The chain's CDR3 is CASSSGQAFLTDTQYF. Written as DNA, the CDR3 is TGTGCCAGCAGTTCGGGACAGGCATTCCTCACAGATACGCAGTATTTT.

This chain joins TRBV2 and TRBJ2-3, with D unresolved. Trimming took off 0 bases at V and 1 base at J, with 8 bases between the two ends. The germline CDR1 and CDR2 sequences are SNHLY and FYNNEI. The CDR3 sequence is 15 residues long. The CDR3: CASSEALRGTDTQYF. The CDR3 coding sequence is TGTGCCAGCAGTGAAGCGCTTCGGGGCACAGATACGCAGTATTTT.

In this sample, this clone turned up once. The CDR3 region is CSARAEGGYTF. The DNA of the CDR3 is TGCAGTGCTAGAGCGGAGGGGGGCTACACCTTC. This chain joins TRBV20-1 and TRBJ1-2; maybe TRBD1 (5 bases). Trimming removed 1 base at V and 8 bases at J, with 8 bases between. This CDR3 is built from 11 residues. Germline CDR1 is DFQATT and CDR2 is SNEGSKA (reference sequence).

The chain links TRBV2 to TRBJ1-1, with 10 nucleotides matching TRBD1. The CDR3 extends over 15 amino acids. V shed 8 bases, J shed 0 bases, and the junction held 6 bases outside the gene matches. Germline loops: CDR1 SNHLY, CDR2 FYNNEI. CDR3 in DNA: TGTGCCAGCGAGTCCGACAGGGGGCTGAACACTGAAGCTTTCTTT. Translation gives CASESDRGLNTEAFF.

The V gene is TRBV28, the J gene TRBJ1-2; 7 bases map to TRBD1. Germline lookup yields CDR1 MDHEN and CDR2 SYDVKM. The CDR3 spans 12 residues. J was trimmed by 7 bases and V by 5 bases; bases with no gene match: 4. CDR3 sequence: CASSDRESGYTF. The CDR3 bases are TGTGCCAGCAGTGACAGGGAGAGTGGCTACACCTTC.

Here the CDR3 reads CASSPPGGRACTF. The CDR3 region has the DNA TGTGCCAGCTCACCACCCGGGGGGCGGGCGTGTACCTTC. This chain joins TRBV18 and TRBJ1-2; tentative D call: TRBD1 (6 bases). Germline-derived CDR1 and CDR2 are KGHSH and LQKENI. The V and J ends lost 0 bases and 14 bases respectively, with 16 bases between them. There are 13 residues in the CDR3.

This chain joins TRBV6-6 and TRBJ2-1; 9 bases are a match to TRBD1. Germline trimming cut 2 bases from V and 9 bases from J; bases unmatched to any gene: 8. CDR1 is MNHNY and CDR2 is SVGAGI in the germline V gene (reference sequence). The CDR3 runs 15 residues. DNA of the CDR3: TGTGCCAGCAGTTACGGAGGGACAGGGTTCACTGAGCAGTTCTTC. It is translated as CASSYGGTGFTEQFF.

The V and J genes are TRBV6-5 and TRBJ1-1; 11 nucleotides line up with TRBD1. V was pared by 2 bases and J by 5 bases, with 4 bases of the junction left unmatched. This CDR3 has 15 amino acids. CDR1 and CDR2 from the germline V gene are MNHEY and SVGAGI. CDR3 amino acids: CASSYGTGGRTEAFF. In nucleotides, the CDR3 is TGTGCCAGCAGTTACGGGACAGGGGGTCGAACTGAAGCTTTCTTT.